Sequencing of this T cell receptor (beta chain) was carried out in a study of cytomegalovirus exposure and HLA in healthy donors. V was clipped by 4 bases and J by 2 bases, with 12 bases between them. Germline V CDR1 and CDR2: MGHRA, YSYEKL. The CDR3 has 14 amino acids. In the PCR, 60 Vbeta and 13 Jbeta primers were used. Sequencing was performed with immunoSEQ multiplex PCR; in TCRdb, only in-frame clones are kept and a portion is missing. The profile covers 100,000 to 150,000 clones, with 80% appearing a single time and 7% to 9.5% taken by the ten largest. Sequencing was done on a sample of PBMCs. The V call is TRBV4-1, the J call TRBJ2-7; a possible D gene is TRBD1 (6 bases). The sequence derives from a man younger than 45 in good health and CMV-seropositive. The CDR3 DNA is TGCGCCAGCAGCCTTGGGGGCCGGACCTACGAGCAGTACTTC. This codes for CASSLGGRTYEQYF.